The source of this TCR beta chain is a study of T-cell reconstitution after alpha-beta-depleted transplantation in children. The length of the CDR3 is 12 residues. The ends were cut back, 2 bases at V and 2 bases at J, with 4 bases in the middle. Looked up from germline, CDR1 is SQVTM and CDR2 is ANQGSEA. Researchers prepared the TCRbeta library using unique molecular identifiers, the study reports. TCRdb re-called the PCR reads through MiXCR, storing one row per CDR3 protein. Of about 610,000 distinct CDR3 sequences listed, 10% to 13% are singletons. The receptor was isolated from a human donor who donated a stem cell graft to a child with acute myeloid leukemia. The genes are TRBV29-1 and TRBJ1-3, with D unclear. Sequencing used PBMCs from the stem cell graft donor, obtained from the stem cell graft. CDR3 DNA sequence: TGCAGCGTTGAAAAGGCTGGAAACACCATATATTTT. It encodes CSVEKAGNTIYF.